A selection of T cell receptor beta chains follows, all from one sample in a study of PD-L1 blockade in urothelial cancer. Method: immunoSEQ multiplex PCR; TCRdb's copy keeps in-frame clones and lacks some. The sample lists tens of thousands of clones, about four fifths occurring once. The source material was PBMCs, sampled around atezolizumab (anti-PD-L1) treatment. These receptors were collected from a man aged 70 or older with urothelial cancer. Both conserved end residues are part of each CDR3. Clone sizes are given selectively: once, few, many, or a class where the clone is expanded.

>TRBV19|NA|TRBJ2-6
CASSVVLRGNTGANVLTF
>TRBV11-2|NA|TRBJ2-7
CASSTLPGQGYEQYF
>TRBV6-6|NA|TRBJ2-4
CASSSEVIQYF
>TRBV28|NA|TRBJ1-1
CAVQPLGRTGRLGAFF
>TRBV19|NA|TRBJ2-3
CASTKRGRGRTTDTQYF
>TRBV6-5|NA|TRBJ1-1
CASSRGQRNTEAFF
>TRBV28|NA|TRBJ2-5
CASSLGLGIGETQYF
>TRBV28|NA|TRBJ2-6
CASSLAPPSSGANVLTF
>TRBV29-1|NA|TRBJ2-1
CSSGGRAEEQFF
>TRBV11-2|NA|TRBJ2-7
CASSSPRGTSVYEQYF
>TRBV6-6|NA|TRBJ2-3
CASSLAKSRSTDTQYF
>TRBV4-3|NA|TRBJ2-5
CASSQLLQRKETQYF
>TRBV9|NA|TRBJ2-7
CASSAGQGAGKKYF
>TRBV13|few|TRBJ2-7
CASSSTTDEQYF
>TRBV29-1|NA|TRBJ2-3
CSVAGFTDTQYF
>TRBV15|few|TRBJ2-2
CATGGARAGELFF
>TRBV7-9|NA|TRBJ2-5
CASSRTGEETQYF
>TRBV19|few|TRBJ2-1
CASGLYEQFF
>TRBV6-1|once|TRBJ2-3
CASRQASTDTQYF
>TRBV11-2|once|TRBJ2-7
CASSPSYEQYF
>TRBV5-8|NA|TRBJ2-2
CASSLGVAGVTGELFF
>TRBV11-3|NA|TRBJ2-1
CASSYGFGFHNEQFF
>TRBV15|few|TRBJ1-5
CATSRDHPGYSNQPQHF
>TRBV11-3|NA|TRBJ2-1
CASSLVTGGPHEQFF
>TRBV27|NA|TRBJ2-1
CASMTGELPSSYNEQFF
>TRBV7-3|NA|TRBJ2-3
CASSSLAGGTDTQYF
>TRBV9|NA|TRBJ2-1
CASSVAGGGEQFF
>TRBV10-1|NA|TRBJ2-1
CASSEATGRVGNEQFF